Sequencing of this T cell receptor (beta chain) was carried out in a study of blood T cell repertoires in COVID-19. Background on the study: There were acute and convalescent COVID-19 samples, and they came from the United States, Italy and Spain. T cells, B-cell-depleted T cells, or PBMCs supplied cDNA or gDNA.

Original analysis: Counts of nucleated cells, estimated from reference gene primer amplification, were obtained. The data were produced by immunoSEQ multiplex PCR, yet TCRdb's version contains in-frame clones alone and is incomplete. V, J and clone size are those of that table, while D and trimming were read from the DNA. Among 90,000 to 120,000 clones listed, roughly 85% were seen once. CDR3 size: 13 residues. Trimming pared 8 bases from V and 0 bases from J, leaving 11 bases between. The germline V gene has CDR1 MDHEN and CDR2 SYDVKM. The clonotype was recovered from a human donor in a cohort sampled during active COVID-19. The chain is built from TRBV28 and TRBJ2-7, with a tentative D call TRBD2 (6 bases). The sample comprised peripheral blood. The CDR3 here is CASLRGNSYEQYF. For the CDR3, the DNA is TGTGCCAGCCTCCGGGGGAACTCCTACGAGCAGTACTTC. The whole variable domain, filled in from reference TRBV28 and TRBJ2-7, reads DVKVTQSSRYLVKRTGEKVFLECVQDMDHENMFWYRQDPGLGLRLIYFSYDVKMKEKGDIPEGYSVSREKKERFSLILESASTNQTSMYLCASLRGNSYEQYFGPGTRLTVT.